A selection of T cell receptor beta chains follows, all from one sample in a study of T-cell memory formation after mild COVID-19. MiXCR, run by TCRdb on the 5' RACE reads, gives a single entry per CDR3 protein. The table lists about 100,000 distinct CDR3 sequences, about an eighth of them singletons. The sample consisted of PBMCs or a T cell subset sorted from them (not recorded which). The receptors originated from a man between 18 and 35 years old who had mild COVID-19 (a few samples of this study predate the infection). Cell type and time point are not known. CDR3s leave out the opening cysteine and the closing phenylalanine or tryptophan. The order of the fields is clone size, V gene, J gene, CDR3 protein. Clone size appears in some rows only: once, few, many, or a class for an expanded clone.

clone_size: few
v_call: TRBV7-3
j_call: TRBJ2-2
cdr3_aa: ASAADNTGELF

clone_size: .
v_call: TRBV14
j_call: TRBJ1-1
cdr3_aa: ASSRGPTEAF

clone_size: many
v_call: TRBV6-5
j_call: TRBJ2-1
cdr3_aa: ASSWRGGSYNEQF

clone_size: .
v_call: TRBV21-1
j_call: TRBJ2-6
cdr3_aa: ASSIREGVNTGANVLT

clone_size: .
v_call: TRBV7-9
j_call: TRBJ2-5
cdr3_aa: ASQPGQGVFLQETQY

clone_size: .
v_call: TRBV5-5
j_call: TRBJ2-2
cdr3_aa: ASSSGLAGANTGELF

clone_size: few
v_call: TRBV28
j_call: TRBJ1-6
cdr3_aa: ASSPAREYSPLH

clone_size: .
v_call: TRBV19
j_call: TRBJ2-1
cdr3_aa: ATDEGAKNNEQF

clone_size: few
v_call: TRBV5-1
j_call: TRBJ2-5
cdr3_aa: ASSTQGLKETQY

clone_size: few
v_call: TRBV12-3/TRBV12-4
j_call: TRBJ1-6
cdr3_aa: ASSRDSMSSYNSPLH

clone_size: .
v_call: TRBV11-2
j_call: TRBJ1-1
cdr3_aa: VSSFSLWREGDTEAF

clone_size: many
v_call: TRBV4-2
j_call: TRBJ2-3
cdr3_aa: ASSSSGGVTDTQY

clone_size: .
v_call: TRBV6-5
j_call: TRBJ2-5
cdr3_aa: ASSSIALASETQY